These 2 T cell receptor beta chains share one sample of origin, sequenced in a study of CD8 T cells in ankylosing spondylitis. TCRdb processed the 5' RACE reads anew with MiXCR; each CDR3 protein has one entry. The table includes 250,000 to 400,000 distinct CDR3 sequences, around a tenth detected once. Input material: blood, either unsorted or a sorted T cell fraction (not recorded which). The receptors were sampled from a female donor with ankylosing spondylitis or in good health (not recorded which).

The rearrangement links TRBV2 to TRBJ2-5, with 10 bases identical to TRBD2. The CDR3 covers 15 residues. V lost 7 bases, J lost 5 bases, and 10 bases stayed unmatched. The germline V gene has CDR1 SNHLY and CDR2 FYNNEI. The CDR3 region is CASMSGRGLEETQYF. The CDR3 bases are TGTGCCAGCATGAGCGGGAGGGGGTTGGAGGAGACCCAGTACTTC. Full variable domain (rest looked up from reference TRBV2 and TRBJ2-5): EPEVTQTPSHQVTQMGQEVILRCVPISNHLYFYWYRQILGQKVEFLVSFYNNEISEKSEIFDDQFSVERPDGSNFTLKIRSTKLEDSAMYFCASMSGRGLEETQYFGPGTRLLVL.

This clonotype has only a few counts. The chain has TRBV4-1 and TRBJ1-1; D perhaps matches TRBD1 (5 bases). With 10 bases removed from V and 5 bases from J, the gap between germline ends came to 23 bases. The germline V gene encodes CDR1 MGHRA and CDR2 YSYEKL. The CDR3 spans 15 residues. CDR3 in amino acids: CATTPSGGVVTEAFF. The CDR3 DNA sequence: TGCGCCACCACGCCTTCGGGGGGGGTGGTTACTGAAGCTTTCTTT.